The text below deals with one T cell receptor (beta chain). The entry originates in a study of tumor-infiltrating lymphocytes in oesophageal squamous cell carcinoma. Germline lookup yields CDR1 LGHDT and CDR2 YNNKEL (reference sequence). The V end was cut by 3 bases, the J end by 2 bases, with 4 bases between. The CDR3 loop spans 12 amino acids. TCRdb re-derived calls from the PCR reads in MiXCR, one entry per CDR3 protein. The sample contains approximately 12,000 distinct CDR3 sequences, 50% to 65% of which appear only once. The V and J genes are TRBV3-1 and TRBJ1-2; D is unclear. The sequencing sample was made of esophageal tumor tissue. The sequence derives from a male donor with esophageal squamous cell carcinoma. Written as DNA, the CDR3 is TGTGCCAGCAGCCAGGGAAACTATGGCTACACCTTC. Translating it yields CASSQGNYGYTF.